This T cell receptor beta chain was recorded in a study of shared clonotypes between healthy human individuals. Study conclusions and caveats: Larger estimated richness was generally seen in naive subsets than in memory subsets.

The method was immunoSEQ multiplex PCR; TCRdb's version includes in-frame clones alone and lacks a portion of them. This sample has 2.3 million or so clones, with approximately 95% found just once. Turning to this clone: The antigen is not known.

The CDR3 covers 16 residues. Germline assignment: CDR1 SGDLS and CDR2 YYNGEE. V lost 4 bases and J lost 4; bases outside the gene matches: 11. Material: naive CD4+ T cells from PBMCs. Subset in this sample: CD45RA+ positively selected. This rearrangement joins TRBV9 to TRBJ2-1, with 7 bases matching TRBD1. This clonotype originated in a man aged 18 to 30 in good health. Some clones in this sample may be carry-over from other donors' samples. The CDR3 loop is CASSISTGTVYNEQFF. In DNA form, the CDR3 reads TGTGCCAGCAGCATATCGACAGGGACGGTGTACAATGAGCAGTTCTTC. Together with reference TRBV9 and TRBJ2-1, the CDR3 gives the full variable domain: DSGVTQTPKHLITATGQRVTLRCSPRSGDLSVYWYQQSLDQGLQFLIQYYNGEERAKGNILERFSAQQFPDLHSELNLSSLELGDSALYFCASSISTGTVYNEQFFGPGTRLTVL.